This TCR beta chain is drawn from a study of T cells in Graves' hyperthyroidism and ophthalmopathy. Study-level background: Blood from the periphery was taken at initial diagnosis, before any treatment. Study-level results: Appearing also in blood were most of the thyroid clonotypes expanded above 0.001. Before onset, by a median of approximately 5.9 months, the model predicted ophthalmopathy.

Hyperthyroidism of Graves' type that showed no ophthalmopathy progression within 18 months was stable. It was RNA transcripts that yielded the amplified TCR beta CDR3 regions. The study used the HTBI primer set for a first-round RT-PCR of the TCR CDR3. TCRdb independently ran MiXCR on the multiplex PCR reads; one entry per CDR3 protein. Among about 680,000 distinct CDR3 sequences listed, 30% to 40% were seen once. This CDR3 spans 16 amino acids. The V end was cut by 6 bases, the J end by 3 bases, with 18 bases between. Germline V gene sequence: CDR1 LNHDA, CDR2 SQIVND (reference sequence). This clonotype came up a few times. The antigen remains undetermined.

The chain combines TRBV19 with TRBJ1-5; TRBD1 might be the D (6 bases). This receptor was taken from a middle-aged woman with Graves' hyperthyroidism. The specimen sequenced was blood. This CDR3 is CASRNPLGGLNQPQHF. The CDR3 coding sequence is TGTGCCAGTAGGAACCCATTGGGGGGGCTCAATCAGCCCCAGCATTTT. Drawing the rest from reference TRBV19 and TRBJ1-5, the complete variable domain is DGGITQSPKYLFRKEGQNVTLSCEQNLNHDAMYWYRQDPGQGLRLIYYSQIVNDFQKGDIAEGYSVSREKKESFPLTVTSAQKNPTAFYLCASRNPLGGLNQPQHFGDGTRLSIL.